Listed here are 5 T cell receptor beta chains from one sample, sequenced in a study of blood T cell repertoires in COVID-19. Using immunoSEQ multiplex PCR, the repertoire was profiled, and TCRdb retains in-frame clones only, with some absent. The sample has 350,000 or so clones, over 75% seen once. Sequencing was done on a sample of peripheral blood. These receptor sequences come from a woman in her thirties with COVID-19, enrolled during active disease.

The genes are TRBV10-3 and TRBJ2-3, with 7 nucleotides matching TRBD1. The CDR3 consists of 14 residues. V lost 8 bases and J lost 2; bases outside the gene matches: 7. Germline V lookup: CDR1 ENHRY, CDR2 SYGVKD. The CDR3 reads CAIGLTGYTDTQYF. The CDR3 nucleotides are TGTGCCATCGGGTTGACAGGGTACACAGATACGCAGTATTTT.

The rearrangement links TRBV2 to TRBJ2-1; 9 bases align to TRBD1. This CDR3 region has 14 residues. V lost 8 bases, J lost 7 bases, and 9 bases stayed unmatched. CDR1 is SNHLY, CDR2 FYNNEI, per germline. DNA of the CDR3: TGTGCCAGCTCTACCGGACAGGGGTTGAATGAGCAGTTCTTC. It is translated as CASSTGQGLNEQFF.

There are a few counts of this clone. The chain combines TRBV4-1 with TRBJ1-4, with TRBD1 matching over 7 bases. The V gene's germline CDR1 is MGHRA and CDR2 YSYEKL. Unmatched junction bases numbered 2, after V lost 2 bases and J lost 2 bases. This CDR3 is 15 amino acids long. CDR3 nucleotides: TGCGCCAGCAGCCAACCGGGACAGACTAATGAAAAACTGTTTTTT. As protein: CASSQPGQTNEKLFF.

The chain couples TRBV29-1 to TRBJ2-3; 10 nucleotides agree with TRBD1. The CDR3 is 15 amino acids. Germline V gives CDR1 SQVTM, CDR2 ANQGSEA. Unmatched junction bases numbered 8, after V lost 4 bases and J lost 4 bases. The CDR3 region has the DNA TGCAGCGTTGCCCCGAGGACAGGGGGGTCAGATACGCAGTATTTT. As protein: CSVAPRTGGSDTQYF.

The CDR3 spells CASSDPGSQQYF. CDR3 DNA: TGCGCCAGCAGCGACCCAGGGTCTCAGCAGTACTTC. The rearrangement uses TRBV10-1 and TRBJ2-7; D is possibly TRBD1 (5 bases). This CDR3 is built from 12 residues. Trimming left V 6 bases short and J 8 bases short, with 14 bases between. Germline values: CDR1 WNHNN, CDR2 SYGVQD (reference sequence).